One and the same sample provided the 17 T cell receptor beta chains below, sequenced in a study of long-term antiretroviral therapy in people with HIV. Version v3.0 of the immunoSEQ assay was performed at survey level. Profiling relied on immunoSEQ multiplex PCR, and the TCRdb table lists in-frame clones only, not all of them. The sample includes around 40,000 clones, approximately 86% of them seen just once. Sequences were derived from unsorted PBMCs, sampled just before starting antiretroviral therapy. The receptors come from a woman younger than 35 with HIV.

This clone was observed a few times. The chain uses TRBV5-5 and TRBJ2-2; D call uncertain. This CDR3 has 14 amino acids. CDR1 and CDR2 from the germline V gene are SGHKS and YYEKEE (reference sequence). Trimming removed 6 bases at V and 0 bases at J, with 9 bases between. CDR3 protein: CASKGPPNTGELFF. The CDR3, as DNA: TGTGCCAGCAAAGGTCCGCCGAACACCGGGGAGCTGTTTTTT.

The CDR3 DNA sequence: TGCGCCAGCAGTGACCCCTCCGGGGGAGAGCAGTACTTC. It encodes CASSDPSGGEQYF. The chain is built from TRBV10-1 and TRBJ2-7; D may be TRBD2 (6 bases). Germline CDR1 and CDR2: WNHNN and SYGVQD (reference sequence). V gave up 3 bases and J gave up 7 bases, with 13 bases separating them. CDR3 length: 13 residues.

This clone was seen only once. The chain employs TRBV6-5 and TRBJ1-1; D uncertain. The CDR3 is 12 amino acids. Trimming shortened V by 2 bases and J by 5 bases, and 6 bases separated the two germline ends. Germline V gene sequence: CDR1 MNHEY, CDR2 SVGAGI. CDR3 amino acids: CASSYPPTEAFF. The CDR3 DNA follows: TGTGCCAGCAGTTACCCGCCGACTGAAGCTTTCTTT.

In nucleotides, the CDR3 is TGTGCCAGCAGATCAGGGTGGGAGTTCAATGAGCAGTTCTTC. Its protein is CASRSGWEFNEQFF. The rearrangement links TRBV27 to TRBJ2-1; either TRBD1 or TRBD2 may supply D (5 bases each). The CDR3 has 14 amino acids. Trimming removed 6 bases from V and 6 bases from J, with 15 bases in between. Per germline, CDR1 MNHEY and CDR2 SMNVEV (reference sequence).

The chain carries TRBV6-5 and TRBJ2-7; D could derive from TRBD1 or TRBD2 (5 bases each). The CDR3 loop spans 14 amino acids. Deletions cut 6 bases from V and 0 bases from J, with 12 bases between. Germline CDR1 and CDR2: MNHEY and SVGAGI. Here the CDR3 reads CASSRDGISYEQYF. CDR3 nucleotide sequence: TGTGCCAGCAGCAGGGACGGCATCTCCTACGAGCAGTACTTC.

In this sample, this clone turned up once. The V gene is TRBV11-2, the J gene TRBJ2-1, with D maybe TRBD1 (6 bases). Germline assignment: CDR1 SGHAT and CDR2 FQNNGV. Trimming took off 4 bases at V and 0 bases at J, with 19 bases between the two ends. There are 18 residues in the CDR3. This CDR3 is CASSSHVKGELSYNEQFF. Here the CDR3 DNA reads TGTGCCAGCAGCTCGCACGTCAAGGGGGAGCTCTCCTACAATGAGCAGTTCTTC.

The chain couples TRBV25-1 to TRBJ2-5; tentatively, D is TRBD1 or TRBD2 (5 bases each). The CDR3 consists of 14 residues. The V end lost 1 base, the J end lost 5 bases, and 11 bases lay between the germline ends. CDR1 and CDR2 (germline): MGHDK, SYGVNS. The CDR3 region is CASSEFGGTETQYF. The CDR3 DNA reads TGTGCCAGCAGTGAATTTGGGGGTACGGAGACCCAGTACTTC.

The chain recombines TRBV19 with TRBJ2-5; a weak D match, TRBD2 (5 bases). This CDR3 region has 15 residues. V lost 2 bases and J 5 bases, leaving 15 bases between the germline ends. The V gene's germline CDR1 is LNHDA and CDR2 SQIVND (reference sequence). The CDR3 DNA is TGTGCCAGTAGTATACTAGGAGGCTCCTTGGAGACCCAGTACTTC. It is translated as CASSILGGSLETQYF.

The rearrangement links TRBV5-1 to TRBJ2-1; possibly TRBD1 for D (7 bases). Trimming stripped 3 bases from V and 14 bases from J, with 18 bases between. Germline CDR1 and CDR2: SGHRS and YFSETQ. CDR3 length equals 13 residues. For the CDR3, the DNA is TGCGCCAGCAGCTCCGCCGAGGGGGGACAGAAGTTCTTC. Translated: CASSSAEGGQKFF.

The chain has TRBV6-6 and TRBJ1-4; D gene uncertain. Between the trimmed V and J ends, which lost 2 bases and 8 bases, there was a span of 12 bases. The CDR3 covers 14 residues. Per the germline V gene, CDR1 is MNHNY and CDR2 is SVGAGI (reference sequence). For the CDR3, the DNA is TGTGCCAGCAGTTACGTTCCTCAAGGGGAAAAACTGTTTTTT. As protein: CASSYVPQGEKLFF.

CDR3 sequence reads: CASSDRDWYTDTQYF. CDR3 coding DNA: TGTGCCAGCAGCGACCGGGACTGGTACACAGATACGCAGTATTTT. V gene TRBV7-2 combines with J gene TRBJ2-3; D may be TRBD2 (6 bases). Trimming removed 5 bases at V and 2 bases at J, with 14 bases between. This CDR3 comprises 15 residues. The germline gives CDR1 SGHTA, CDR2 FQGNSA. Full variable domain (rest looked up from reference TRBV7-2 and TRBJ2-3): GAGVSQSPSNKVTEKGKDVELRCDPISGHTALYWYRQSLGQGLEFLIYFQGNSAPDKSGLPSDRFSAERTGGSVSTLTIQRTQQEDSAVYLCASSDRDWYTDTQYFGPGTRLTVL.

The V gene is TRBV9, the J gene TRBJ2-6; D not resolved. The CDR3 loop spans 17 amino acids. Trimming shortened V by 4 bases and J by 0 bases, and 14 bases separated the two germline ends. CDR1 and CDR2 (germline): SGDLS, YYNGEE. This chain's CDR3 is CASSQAPSRSGANVLTF. The CDR3, as DNA: TGTGCCAGCAGCCAAGCTCCCTCCCGCTCTGGGGCCAACGTCCTGACTTTC.

This chain links TRBV11-2 with TRBJ2-1; no reliable D call. The CDR3 has 18 amino acids. Germline V lookup: CDR1 SGHAT, CDR2 FQNNGV. V was cut by 5 bases and J by 4 bases, with 24 bases left in between. The CDR3 loop reads CASSRTLTPTTSYNEQFF. The CDR3, as DNA: TGTGCCAGCAGCCGCACCCTTACCCCCACTACAAGTTACAATGAGCAGTTCTTC.

The sample holds one count of this clone. The chain combines TRBV2 with TRBJ2-7; 8 bases are shared with TRBD1. V lost 6 bases to trimming and J lost 7 bases; unmatched junction nucleotides: 11. Germline CDR1 and CDR2: SNHLY and FYNNEI. CDR3 size: 14 residues. DNA for the CDR3: TGTGCCAGCAGAGGGACAGGCGCTCTTAAGGAGCAGTACTTC. It codes for CASRGTGALKEQYF.

V gene TRBV28 combines with J gene TRBJ2-3; 10 bases are a match to TRBD1. V dropped 4 bases and J dropped 7; count of bases not matched to a gene: 5. This CDR3 spans 14 amino acids. Per germline, CDR1 MDHEN and CDR2 SYDVKM. CDR3: CASSSTGGGYTQYF. CDR3 sequence (DNA): TGTGCCAGCAGTTCGACAGGGGGCGGATATACGCAGTATTTT.

The gene calls are TRBV11-2 and TRBJ2-3; D not resolved. Germline V CDR1 and CDR2: SGHAT, FQNNGV. V lost 1 base and J lost 4, with 3 bases in between. The CDR3 has 12 residues. CDR3 residues: CASSLVADTQYF. The DNA for the CDR3 is TGTGCCAGCAGCTTAGTCGCAGATACGCAGTATTTT.

The rearrangement uses TRBV6-1 and TRBJ2-1, with D perhaps matching TRBD1 or TRBD2 (5 bases each). Trimming took 4 bases from V and 7 from J, leaving 17 bases between them. Germline V gene data show CDR1 as MNHNS and CDR2 as SASEGT. This CDR3 has 15 amino acids. CDR3 DNA: TGTGCCAGCAGTGCGGGACGCCCAACGAGGAATGAGCAGTTCTTC. This sequence encodes CASSAGRPTRNEQFF.